What follows describes a single TCR beta chain. The target antigen is unknown. Some clones are missing from TCRdb's copy, which holds only in-frame ones; the method was immunoSEQ multiplex PCR. The repertoire holds under 60,000 clones, with 75% to 85% as singletons. Expansion of antigen-specific CD4+ T cells with viral peptide pools was carried out by the ViraFEST assay before sequencing. Once cultured for under 11 days, the cells underwent separation to obtain CD4+ T cells. PCR showed that the person got SARS-CoV-2 infection at some point between March and December 2020. The data were taken from a study of vaccination effects on CD4 cells after COVID-19. Trimming shortened V by 2 bases and J by 3 bases, and 10 bases separated the two germline ends. Germline V gene data show CDR1 as MNHEY and CDR2 as SVGAGI. The CDR3 covers 15 residues.

The sequences come from CD4+ T cells from PBMCs cultured with HIV peptides, collected before COVID-19 vaccination. This sample's subset: HIV-1 Nef peptide pool negative control/reference culture. The chain employs TRBV6-5 and TRBJ1-4; D is perhaps TRBD1 (6 bases). The receptor's source is a human donor who had a prior SARS-CoV-2 infection. The CDR3 spells CASSYQGLANEKLFF. CDR3 in DNA: TGTGCCAGCAGTTACCAGGGGCTAGCTAATGAAAAACTGTTTTTT.